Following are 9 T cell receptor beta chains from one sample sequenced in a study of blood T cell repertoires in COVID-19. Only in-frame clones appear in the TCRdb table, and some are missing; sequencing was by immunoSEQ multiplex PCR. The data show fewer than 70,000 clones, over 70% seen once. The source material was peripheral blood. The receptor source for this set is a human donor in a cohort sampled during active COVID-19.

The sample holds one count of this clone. CDR3 sequence: CAIQRLSSYEQYF. DNA for the CDR3: TGTGCCATCCAGAGGTTGAGTTCCTACGAGCAGTACTTC. The genes are TRBV28 and TRBJ2-7; D is unclear. Germline CDR1 reads MDHEN; CDR2 reads SYDVKM. Trimming pared 10 bases from V and 1 base from J, leaving 14 bases between. The CDR3 has 13 residues.

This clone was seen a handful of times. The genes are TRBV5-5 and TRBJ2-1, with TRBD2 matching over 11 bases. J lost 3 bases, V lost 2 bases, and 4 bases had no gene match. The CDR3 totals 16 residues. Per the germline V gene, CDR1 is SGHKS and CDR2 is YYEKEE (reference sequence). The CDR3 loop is CASSLGLAGGYNEQFF. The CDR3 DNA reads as TGTGCCAGCAGCTTAGGACTAGCGGGCGGCTACAATGAGCAGTTCTTC.

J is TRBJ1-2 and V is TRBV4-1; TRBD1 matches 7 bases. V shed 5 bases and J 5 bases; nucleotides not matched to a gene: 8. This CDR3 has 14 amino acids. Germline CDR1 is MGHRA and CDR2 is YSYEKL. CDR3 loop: CASSAGTVFYGYTF. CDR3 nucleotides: TGCGCCAGCAGCGCAGGGACAGTATTTTATGGCTACACCTTC.

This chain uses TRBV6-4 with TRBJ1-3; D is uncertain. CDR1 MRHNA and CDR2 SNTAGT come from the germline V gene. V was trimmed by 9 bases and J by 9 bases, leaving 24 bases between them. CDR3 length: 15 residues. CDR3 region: CARALGRTLRVTIYF. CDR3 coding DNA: TGTGCCAGGGCACTAGGACGGACGCTCCGAGTCACCATATATTTT.

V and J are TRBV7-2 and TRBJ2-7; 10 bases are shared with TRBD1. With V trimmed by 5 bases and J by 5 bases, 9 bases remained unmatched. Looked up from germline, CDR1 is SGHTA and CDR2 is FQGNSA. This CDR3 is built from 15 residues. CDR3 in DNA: TGTGCCAGCAGCCACACCCCGGGACAGGGGAACGAGCAGTACTTC. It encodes CASSHTPGQGNEQYF.

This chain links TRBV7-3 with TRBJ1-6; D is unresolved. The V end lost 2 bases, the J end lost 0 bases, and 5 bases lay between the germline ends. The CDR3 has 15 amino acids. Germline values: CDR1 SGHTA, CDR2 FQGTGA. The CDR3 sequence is CASSLGSSYNSPLHF. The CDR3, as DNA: TGTGCCAGCAGCTTAGGGAGCTCCTATAATTCACCCCTCCACTTT. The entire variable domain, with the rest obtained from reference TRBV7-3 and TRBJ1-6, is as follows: GAGVSQTPSNKVTEKGKYVELRCDPISGHTALYWYRQSLGQGPEFLIYFQGTGAADDSGLPNDRFFAVRPEGSVSTLKIQRTERGDSAVYLCASSLGSSYNSPLHFGNGTRLTVT.

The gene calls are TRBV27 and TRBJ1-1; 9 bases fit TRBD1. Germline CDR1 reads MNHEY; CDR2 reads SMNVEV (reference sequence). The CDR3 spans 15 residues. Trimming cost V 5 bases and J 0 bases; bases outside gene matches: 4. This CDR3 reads CASSRTGVMNTEAFF. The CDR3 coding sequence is TGTGCCAGCAGTCGGACAGGGGTGATGAACACTGAAGCTTTCTTT.

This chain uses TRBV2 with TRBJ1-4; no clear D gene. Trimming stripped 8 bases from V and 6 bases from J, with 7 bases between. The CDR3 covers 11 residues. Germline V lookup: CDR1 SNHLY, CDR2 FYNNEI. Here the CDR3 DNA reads TGTGCCAGCCTAGGCTATGAAAAACTGTTTTTT. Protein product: CASLGYEKLFF.

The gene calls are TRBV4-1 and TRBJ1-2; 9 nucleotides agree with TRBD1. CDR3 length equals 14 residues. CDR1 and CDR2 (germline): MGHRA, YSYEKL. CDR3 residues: CPTSRQGEELGYTF. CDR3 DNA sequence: TGCCCCACCAGCCGACAGGGGGAGGAACTTGGCTACACCTTC.